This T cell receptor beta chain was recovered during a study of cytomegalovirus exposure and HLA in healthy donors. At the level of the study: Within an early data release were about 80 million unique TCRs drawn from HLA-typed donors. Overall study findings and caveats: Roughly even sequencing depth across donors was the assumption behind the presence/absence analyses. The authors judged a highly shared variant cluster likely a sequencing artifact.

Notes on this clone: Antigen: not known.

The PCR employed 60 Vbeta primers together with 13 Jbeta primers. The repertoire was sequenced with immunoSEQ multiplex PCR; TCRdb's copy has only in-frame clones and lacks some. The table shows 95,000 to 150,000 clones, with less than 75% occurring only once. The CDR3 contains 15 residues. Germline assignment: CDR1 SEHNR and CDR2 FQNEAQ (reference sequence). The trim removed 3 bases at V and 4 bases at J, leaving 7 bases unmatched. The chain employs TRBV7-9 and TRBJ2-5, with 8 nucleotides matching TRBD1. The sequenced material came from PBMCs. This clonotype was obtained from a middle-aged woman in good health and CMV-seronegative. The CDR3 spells CASSLRTGRGETQYF. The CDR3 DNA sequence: TGTGCCAGCAGCTTGCGGACAGGGCGTGGAGAGACCCAGTACTTC.